This entry lists 3 T cell receptor beta chains sequenced from one sample in a study of T cells in Graves' hyperthyroidism and ophthalmopathy. Amplified TCR beta CDR3 regions came from RNA transcripts. Initially, a first-round RT-PCR of the TCR CDR3 employed the HTBI primer set. TCRdb fed the multiplex PCR reads into MiXCR, producing one record per CDR3 protein. The sample holds under 40,000 distinct CDR3 sequences, roughly 49% seen once. Material for sequencing was blood. These receptors all stem from a woman aged 50 to 60 with Graves' hyperthyroidism that later progressed to Graves' ophthalmopathy.

This rearrangement joins TRBV4-3 to TRBJ2-5; 9 bases line up with TRBD1. With 1 base clipped from V and 5 bases from J, the junction kept 5 bases outside the gene matches. The CDR3 totals 15 residues. Germline V CDR1 and CDR2: LGHNA, YSLEER. In nucleotides, the CDR3 is TGCGCCAGCAGCCAAGCGACAGGGGGTGTCGAGACCCAGTACTTC. It codes for CASSQATGGVETQYF.

A note on this clonotype: The junction departs from germline at one end; a sequencing error may be responsible. V usage is TRBV4-1 and J usage is TRBJ1-1, with D perhaps matching TRBD1 (6 bases). CDR1 MGHRA and CDR2 YSYEKL come from the germline V gene. This CDR3 spans 17 amino acids. CDR3 DNA sequence: TGCGCCAGCAGCCAAGATAGCGGGAGTACCGGGGGCACTGAAGCTGTCTTT. This gives the protein CASSQDSGSTGGTEAVF.

This clonotype was recorded only once. The chain joins TRBV7-9 to TRBJ1-2, with 8 nucleotides matching TRBD1. V shed 4 bases, J shed 8 bases, and the junction held 6 bases outside the gene matches. Germline CDR1 SEHNR, CDR2 FQNEAQ (reference sequence). The CDR3 is made up of 13 amino acids. CDR3 nucleotide sequence: TGTGCCAGCAGCTCAGGACAGGGCCGAGGCTACACCTTC. Protein: CASSSGQGRGYTF.